These 22 T cell receptor beta chains came from one sample sequenced in a study of tissue T cells after allogeneic stem cell transplantation. Clones were sequenced by immunoSEQ multiplex PCR, and TCRdb holds only the in-frame ones, with some missing. Altogether 40,000 to 60,000 clones are present, approximately 73% being singletons, with the ten largest covering 0.7%. The sequenced sample was sorted cells pooled from one or two spleens. The receptors originated from a pool of C57BL/6 mice in good health.

To note about this clone: Gene names are mouse gene names. The CDR3 end falls 1 residue outside the read, so it is completed with the germline J gene. The J gene is TRBJ2-4, the V gene TRBV4; D perhaps matches TRBD1 (5 bases). The V and J ends lost 3 bases and 0 bases respectively, with 10 bases between them. Germline V gives CDR1 LGHDT, CDR2 YNNKQL (reference sequence). This CDR3 has 15 amino acids. The CDR3 is CASSYRTSSQNTLYF. CDR3 bases read: TGTGCCAGCAGCTATCGGACATCTAGTCAAAACACCTTGTAC. Full variable domain (missing parts from reference TRBV4 and TRBJ2-4): ETAVFQTPNYHVTQVGNEVSFNCKQTLGHDTMYWYKQDSKKLLKIMFSYNNKQLIVNETVPRRFSPQSSDKAHLNLRIKSVEPEDSAVYLCASSYRTSSQNTLYFGAGTRLSVL.

On this clone itself: Gene names and germline refer to mouse. The DNA ends 1 residue before the CDR3 does, and the rest of the CDR3 is filled in from the germline J gene. The chain couples TRBV13-3 to TRBJ2-7; 8 nucleotides align to TRBD2. This CDR3 spans 13 amino acids. Germline CDR1 and CDR2: NNHDY and SYVADS. J was trimmed by 4 bases and V by 5 bases; bases with no gene match: 5. The CDR3 loop reads CASSPGGLYEQYF. Partial CDR3 DNA: TGTGCCAGCAGCCCTGGGGGGCTATATGAACAGTAC.

This clone occurred a few times. The germline and genes are mouse ones. The CDR3 end falls 1 residue outside the read, so it is completed with the germline J gene. The chain is built from TRBV4 and TRBJ1-1; 9 nucleotides line up with TRBD1. V was clipped by 4 bases and J by 3 bases; unmatched bases: 3. The V gene's germline CDR1 is LGHDT and CDR2 YNNKQL (reference sequence). The CDR3 loop spans 14 amino acids. The CDR3 spells CASSWTGVDTEVFF. Partial CDR3 DNA: TGTGCCAGCAGCTGGACAGGGGTGGACACAGAAGTCTTC.

In regard to this clone: Mouse gene names and germline throughout. The CDR3 extends 1 residue past the end of the read, so its final part is completed from the germline J gene. The chain carries TRBV13-2 and TRBJ1-1; 9 nucleotides line up with TRBD1. J was trimmed by 4 bases and V by 5 bases; bases with no gene match: 6. The germline gives CDR1 NNHNN, CDR2 SYGAGS (reference sequence). CDR3 length: 14 residues. CDR3 DNA, as far as it was read: TGTGCCAGCGGCCAACAGGGGGCGGGCACAGAAGTCTTC. This translates into CASGQQGAGTEVF. The full CDR3 is CASGQQGAGTEVFF.

This clone was observed once. Gene names and germline refer to mouse. The read halts 1 residue ahead of the CDR3 end, with the missing end drawn from the germline J gene. The chain joins TRBV12-1 to TRBJ1-3, with D possibly TRBD1 on 6 matching bases. Germline CDR1 SGHSN, CDR2 HYEKVE. There are 14 residues in the CDR3. The V and J ends lost 1 base and 3 bases respectively, with 9 bases between them. The sequenced part of the CDR3 DNA is TGTGCCAGCTCTCTGGGCAGGGGTGGAAATACGCTCTAT. This translates into CASSLGRGGNTLY. The whole CDR3 reads CASSLGRGGNTLYF.

As to this clone: Here the gene names and germline are mouse. The read terminates 1 residue ahead of where the CDR3 ends, so the germline J gene completes it. The gene calls are TRBV19 and TRBJ2-1; the match to TRBD2 covers 12 bases. CDR3 length: 16 residues. Germline loops: CDR1 FNHDT, CDR2 SITEND (reference sequence). J lost 3 bases, V lost 4 bases, and 5 bases had no gene match. CDR3 sequence: CASSPTGGARYAEQFF. CDR3 DNA (partial): TGTGCCAGCAGTCCGACTGGGGGGGCGCGCTATGCTGAGCAGTTC.

Turning to this clone: The gene names given are mouse names. The read stops 1 residue short of the end of the CDR3; the missing end is completed from the germline J gene. The gene calls are TRBV26 and TRBJ2-3; D ambiguous. Looked up from germline, CDR1 is KGHPV and CDR2 is FQNQEV (reference sequence). Trimming stripped 7 bases from V and 1 base from J, with 15 bases between. There are 15 residues in the CDR3. The sequenced part of the CDR3 DNA is TGTGCCAGCACCCACGGCCCAGGCGGTGCAGAAACGCTGTAT. Its protein is CASTHGPGGAETLY. The whole CDR3 sequence is CASTHGPGGAETLYF.

As regards this clone: Genes and germline are mouse. The read ends 1 residue early relative to the CDR3; the germline J gene fills the gap. The rearrangement joins TRBV19 to TRBJ2-5; the D call may be TRBD1 or TRBD2 (5 bases each). Trimming shortened V by 5 bases and J by 0 bases, and 13 bases separated the two germline ends. The length of the CDR3 is 15 residues. Germline V gives CDR1 FNHDT, CDR2 SITEND (reference sequence). The CDR3 loop reads CASSPGGINQDTQYF. The part of the CDR3 DNA that was read is TGTGCCAGCAGCCCCGGGGGTATTAACCAAGACACCCAGTAC.

This clone was recorded once. Gene names and germline match the mouse. With the read ending 1 residue before the CDR3 end, the germline J gene is used to fill in that end. V usage is TRBV12-2 and J usage is TRBJ2-4, with D perhaps matching TRBD1 (5 bases). Trimming left V 2 bases short and J 0 bases short, with 8 bases between. CDR1 is SGHLS and CDR2 is HYDKME in the germline V gene. The CDR3 consists of 14 residues. The CDR3: CASSRQSSQNTLYF. The covered CDR3 bases are TGTGCCAGCTCTCGACAGTCTAGTCAAAACACCTTGTAC. Based on the CDR3 plus reference TRBV12-2 and TRBJ2-4, the full variable domain is NSGVVQSPRYIIKGKGERSILKCIPISGHLSVAWYQQTQGQELKFFIQHYDKMERDKGNLPSRFSVQQFDDYHSEMNMSALELEDSAVYFCASSRQSSQNTLYFGAGTRLSVL.

Note on this clone: Gene names and germline match the mouse. The missing CDR3 end, 1 residue past where the read stops, is filled in from the germline J gene. V and J are TRBV16 and TRBJ2-3, with TRBD2 as a possible D gene (5 bases). The ends were cut back, 1 base at V and 0 bases at J, with 5 bases in the middle. Germline values: CDR1 SGHSA, CDR2 FRNQAP. This CDR3 contains 14 residues. This CDR3 is CASSLVGSAETLYF. CDR3 DNA, as far as it was read: TGTGCAAGCAGCTTAGTGGGGAGTGCAGAAACGCTGTAT.

In regard to this clone: The genes are named according to mouse. The read comes to an end 1 residue before the CDR3 does, leaving the germline J gene to fill in the end. The rearrangement joins TRBV4 to TRBJ2-1; TRBD1 agrees at 12 bases. In germline, CDR1 is LGHDT, CDR2 YNNKQL (reference sequence). V lost 5 bases and J lost 8; bases outside the gene matches: 4. The CDR3 is 14 residues long. CDR3 sequence reads: CASSQGDRGPEQFF. CDR3 DNA (partial): TGTGCCAGCAGCCAAGGGGACAGGGGGCCTGAGCAGTTC.

In the case of this clone: The listed genes are named as in mouse. The sequenced part of the CDR3 DNA is TGTGCCTGGACCCCCCGGGACAAACAAAACACCTTGTAC. Amino acid sequence: CAWTPRDKQNTLY. The entire CDR3 is CAWTPRDKQNTLYF. This sequence joins TRBV31 and TRBJ2-4; the D gene is possibly TRBD1 (6 bases). The CDR3 goes on 1 residue after the read ends, and that part is filled in from the germline J gene. V lost 4 bases, J lost 3 bases, and 14 bases lay in between. Germline V gene data show CDR1 as GKSSPN and CDR2 as SITVG. This CDR3 has 14 residues.

In its sample, this clone was seen a few times. The genes and germline here are from mouse. The CDR3 goes on 1 residue after the read ends, and that part is filled in from the germline J gene. The rearrangement links TRBV19 to TRBJ1-5; a possible D gene is TRBD1 (5 bases). The ends were cut back, 3 bases at V and 0 bases at J, with 7 bases in the middle. The CDR3 has 14 amino acids. CDR1 and CDR2 (germline): FNHDT, SITEND (reference sequence). CDR3 in amino acids: CASSRQFNNQAPLF. The sequenced part of the CDR3 DNA is TGTGCCAGCAGTAGACAGTTTAACAACCAGGCTCCGCTT.

As concerns this clone: Mouse names are used for the genes. The read ends 1 residue before the CDR3 terminus; that terminus is restored from the germline J gene. The chain employs TRBV19 and TRBJ2-1; 10 positions agree with TRBD2. The CDR3 spans 15 residues. Germline CDR1 FNHDT, CDR2 SITEND (reference sequence). With 2 bases clipped from V and 5 bases from J, the junction kept 4 bases outside the gene matches. The sequenced CDR3 bases are TGTGCCAGCAGTATCCCCGGGACTGGGGATGCTGAGCAGTTC. This encodes CASSIPGTGDAEQF. The entire CDR3 protein is CASSIPGTGDAEQFF.

As concerns this clone: Gene names and germline refer to mouse. Read data end 1 residue before the CDR3 end; the end is taken from the germline J gene. This chain joins TRBV19 and TRBJ2-2; TRBD2 matches 11 bases. CDR3 length: 15 residues. The germline CDR1 and CDR2 sequences are FNHDT and SITEND (reference sequence). V dropped 6 bases and J dropped 4; count of bases not matched to a gene: 5. Partial CDR3 DNA: TGTGCCAGCATGGGGACTGGGGGTTCCACCGGGCAGCTCTAC. Translation: CASMGTGGSTGQLY. The complete CDR3 protein is CASMGTGGSTGQLYF.

About this clone itself: Mouse names are used for the genes. Sequencing ends 1 residue short of the CDR3 end; the germline J gene provides the rest. This chain uses TRBV29 with TRBJ1-5; a possible D gene is TRBD1 (5 bases). V lost 6 bases and J 0 bases, leaving 6 bases between the germline ends. The CDR3 totals 13 residues. Germline loops: CDR1 MSHET, CDR2 SYDVDS. The CDR3 bases that were read are TGTGCTAGCAGACAGGATAACAACCAGGCTCCGCTT. Translated, it gives CASRQDNNQAPL. The whole CDR3 reads CASRQDNNQAPLF.

With regard to this clone: Germline and genes here are mouse. The CDR3 extends 1 residue past the end of the read, so its final part is completed from the germline J gene. V gene TRBV5 combines with J gene TRBJ2-5; D is perhaps TRBD2 (7 bases). The V gene's germline CDR1 is LGHNA and CDR2 YNLKQL (reference sequence). The CDR3 runs to 15 residues. V gave up 0 bases and J gave up 2 bases, with 9 bases separating them. The CDR3 is CASSQDWGAQDTQYF. CDR3 DNA (partial): TGTGCCAGCAGCCAAGATTGGGGGGCCCAAGACACCCAGTAC.

About this clone: Gene names refer to mouse genes. The CDR3 end is not reached by the read, which stops 1 residue before it; the germline J gene fills it in. The chain employs TRBV14 and TRBJ2-1, with TRBD1 matching 8 bases. Germline V gene sequence: CDR1 SGHDT, CDR2 FRDEAV. The CDR3 length is 13 residues. The trim removed 7 bases at V and 6 bases at J, leaving 6 bases unmatched. CDR3 DNA (partial): TGTGCCAGCGTGGACAGGGTGGCTGCTGAGCAGTTC. Protein sequence: CASVDRVAAEQF. The full CDR3 sequence reads CASVDRVAAEQFF.

A remark on this clone: Gene names are the mouse ones. With the read ending 1 residue before the CDR3 end, the germline J gene is used to fill in that end. The genes are TRBV13-2 and TRBJ1-1; 10 bases are a match to TRBD1. Germline-derived CDR1 and CDR2 are NNHNN and SYGAGS (reference sequence). V shed 2 bases and J 7 bases; nucleotides not matched to a gene: 2. This CDR3 region has 13 residues. The part of the CDR3 DNA that was read is TGTGCCAGCGGTGACGACAGGGGGCGAGAAGTCTTC. As protein: CASGDDRGREVF. The full CDR3 protein reads CASGDDRGREVFF.

Comments on this clone: Germline and genes: mouse. Read sequence stops 1 residue before the CDR3 end, and the germline J gene provides the missing end. The chain joins TRBV2 to TRBJ2-5; D not resolved. The V and J ends lost 0 bases and 0 bases respectively, with 4 bases between them. CDR1 is LGHNA and CDR2 is YSYQKL in the germline V gene. The CDR3 consists of 14 residues. CDR3 in amino acids: CASSQDPNQDTQYF. The sequenced part of the CDR3 DNA is TGTGCCAGCAGCCAAGACCCTAACCAAGACACCCAGTAC.

Regarding this clone: Any gene name here is a mouse gene name. The read ends 1 residue shy of where the CDR3 ends; the end is completed using the germline J gene. The chain recombines TRBV2 with TRBJ1-2; weak D call: TRBD1 (5 bases). This CDR3 is 14 amino acids long. Per the germline V gene, CDR1 is LGHNA and CDR2 is YSYQKL. V lost 3 bases to trimming and J lost 0 bases, with 8 bases between them. The CDR3 sequence is CASSHRTTNSDYTF. CDR3 DNA (partial): TGTGCCAGCAGCCACAGGACAACAAACTCCGACTACACC.

To note about this clone: These gene names are mouse names. The CDR3 goes on 1 residue after the read ends, and that part is filled in from the germline J gene. Distinct nucleotide sequences in the sample also encode this CDR3. V is TRBV5 and J is TRBJ2-5; 10 bases agree with TRBD1. With 4 bases clipped from V and 7 bases from J, the junction kept 5 bases outside the gene matches. CDR1 is LGHNA, CDR2 YNLKQL, per germline (reference sequence). CDR3 length: 14 amino acids. This CDR3 is CASSPRQGANTQYF. The DNA read from the CDR3 is TGTGCCAGCAGCCCACGACAGGGGGCAAACACCCAGTAC.